This is a list of T cell receptor beta chains from one sample in a study of blood T cell repertoires in COVID-19. Sequencing used immunoSEQ multiplex PCR; TCRdb keeps in-frame clones, though not all of them. The sample has a few hundred thousand clones; approximately 82% are singletons. The sample consisted of peripheral blood. Every receptor here comes from a man aged 25-40 years who had recovered from COVID-19. The CDR3 runs from the conserved cysteine through the conserved F or W. The D gene is left open where the match is weak. The size entry is marked missing in some rows and otherwise reads once, few, many or a size class.

J,V,size,D,DNA,CDR3
TRBJ2-1,TRBV27,many,TRBD2,TGTGCCAGCAGTCCGCGTGGTAGCGGGGCCTACAATGAGCAGTTCTTC,CASSPRGSGAYNEQFF
TRBJ2-7,TRBV5-4,-,TRBD1,TGTGCCAGCAGCTTAAACCCGGGACAGTCAGCCTACGAGCAGTACTTC,CASSLNPGQSAYEQYF
TRBJ1-2,TRBV1,once,-,TGCACCAGCAGCCAAGCCTCCTACCGGGGGAAGGCGGGGGGCTACACCTTC,CTSSQASYRGKAGGYTF
TRBJ2-3,TRBV7-3,once,-,TGTGCCAGCAGCTTTCAGGGCACAGATACGCAGTATTTT,CASSFQGTDTQYF
TRBJ1-1,TRBV19,-,TRBD1,TGTGCCAGTAGTCCAGGACAGGGTTTCAGTGAAGCTTTCTTT,CASSPGQGFSEAFF
TRBJ2-5,TRBV3-1/TRBV3-2,-,TRBD2,TGTGCCAGCAGCCAAGAGGGAGGGTTTATGGAGACCCAGTACTTC,CASSQEGGFMETQYF
TRBJ1-1,TRBV10-2,-,-,TGCGCCAGCAGTGACGTATCGAACACTGAAGCTTTCTTT,CASSDVSNTEAFF
TRBJ2-3,TRBV7-9,-,-,TGTGCCAGCAGCTTAGATCTGGTACTCACAGATACGCAGTATTTT,CASSLDLVLTDTQYF
TRBJ2-4,TRBV14,-,TRBD1,TGTGCCAGCAGCCTGGGACAGGGGAACATTCAGTACTTC,CASSLGQGNIQYF
TRBJ1-6,TRBV2,-,-,TGTGCCAGCAGTCTGAGAAGCTCCTATAATTCACCCCTCCACTTT,CASSLRSSYNSPLHF
TRBJ2-3,TRBV7-9,-,-,TGTGCCAGCAGCCCTAGAGCAGATACGCAGTATTTT,CASSPRADTQYF
TRBJ1-5,TRBV18,-,-,TGTGCCAGCTCACCCTCGGCGGGGGCAGATCAGCCCCAGCATTTT,CASSPSAGADQPQHF
TRBJ2-3,TRBV24-1,-,-,TGTGCCACCAGTGATTTCCCGCCACCTAATACGCAGTATTTT,CATSDFPPPNTQYF
TRBJ1-4,TRBV6-5,-,-,TGTGCCAGCGAAACAGGGCGCCGGGAAAAACTGTTTTTT,CASETGRREKLFF
TRBJ1-3,TRBV9,-,-,TGTGCCAGCAGCGTAGGAGGCAGCGTGGGCTCTGGAAACACCATATATTTT,CASSVGGSVGSGNTIYF
TRBJ2-4,TRBV9,-,-,TGTGCCAGCAGCGTAGGAGGGGGGGCCAAGAACATTCAGTACTTC,CASSVGGGAKNIQYF
TRBJ1-1,TRBV4-1,-,-,TGCGCCAGCAGCCAGAGGGGGTTGGGCACTGAAGCTTTCTTT,CASSQRGLGTEAFF
TRBJ2-1,TRBV4-2,-,TRBD1,TGTGCCAGCAGCCCCCTAGGACAGGGGAGGAATGAGCAGTTCTTC,CASSPLGQGRNEQFF
TRBJ1-5,TRBV11-2,few,TRBD1,TGTGCCAGCAGCAGGGGGGTAGGGACAGGCAGTCAGCCCCAGCATTTT,CASSRGVGTGSQPQHF
TRBJ1-2,TRBV2,-,TRBD1,TGTGCCAGCTACGACCGGACAGGCAACTATGGCTACACCTTC,CASYDRTGNYGYTF
TRBJ1-3,TRBV4-1,-,-,TGCGCCAGCAGCCAAGAGGACATCCACTCTGGAAACACCATATATTTT,CASSQEDIHSGNTIYF
TRBJ2-3,TRBV7-6,-,TRBD2,TGTGCCAGCAGCTTGCGCAGACTAGCGGCCGAAAGCACAGATACGCAGTATTTT,CASSLRRLAAESTDTQYF
TRBJ1-1,TRBV5-1,-,-,TGCGCCAGCAGCTTAGCGACAGGACGGGCGTTCACTGAAGCTTTCTTT,CASSLATGRAFTEAFF
TRBJ1-2,TRBV25-1,once,TRBD1,TGTGCCAGCAGTGATCGCGGACAGGGGGCTTTTCACCTATGCGGCTACACCTTC,CASSDRGQGAFHLCGYTF
TRBJ2-7,TRBV4-1,-,TRBD1,TGCGCCAGCAGCCTTCGGACAGGGGAGAGCGAGCAGTACTTC,CASSLRTGESEQYF
TRBJ2-7,TRBV5-6,-,TRBD1,TGTGCCAGCAGCTTGCAAGGACAGGGGATCTACGAGCAGTACTTC,CASSLQGQGIYEQYF
TRBJ1-4,TRBV28,-,-,TGTGCCAGCAGTCCCCCTGGGGGGGGCGCCGGTGAAAAACTGTTTTTT,CASSPPGGGAGEKLFF
TRBJ2-1,TRBV5-1,-,-,TGCGCCAGCAGCACACAGGGCCTCTACAATGAGCAGTTCTTC,CASSTQGLYNEQFF
TRBJ2-3,TRBV18,-,TRBD1,TGTGCCAGCTCACCACGTATCGGACAGGGCACAGATACGCAGTATTTT,CASSPRIGQGTDTQYF
TRBJ1-1,TRBV7-9,-,TRBD1,TGTGCCAGCAGGGACCGGGACAGTCCATATGCTTTCTTT,CASRDRDSPYAFF
TRBJ2-3,TRBV12-5,-,-,TGTGCTAGTGGTGGGGGAGGAGGCACAGATACGCAGTATTTT,CASGGGGGTDTQYF
TRBJ1-2,TRBV5-1,-,TRBD1,TGCGCCAGCGCTCGATCCGGGACAGGGGATTCGGGTAAACATGGCTACACCTTC,CASARSGTGDSGKHGYTF
TRBJ2-1,TRBV30,once,-,TGTGCCTGGAGAGCAGCGCCGAACAATGAGCAGTTCTTC,CAWRAAPNNEQFF
TRBJ2-1,TRBV10-3,-,TRBD2,TGTGCCATCAATCCCACCCCGGGACTAGCGCAAAATGAGCAGTTCTTC,CAINPTPGLAQNEQFF
TRBJ2-1,TRBV9,-,TRBD1,TGTGCCAGCAGCCCCCCGGGACAGGGATCCTACAATGAGCAGTTCTTC,CASSPPGQGSYNEQFF
TRBJ2-7,TRBV18,-,TRBD1,TGTGCCAGCGCCCGGACAGGGGACGAGCAGTACTTC,CASARTGDEQYF
TRBJ2-5,TRBV3-1/TRBV3-2,-,TRBD2,TGTGCCAGCAGCCAAGAGGTTGGGAGCGGGGGGGCGGAAAAGACCCAGTACTTC,CASSQEVGSGGAEKTQYF
TRBJ2-1,TRBV4-1,-,-,TGCGCCAGCAGCCGCTCGGAGCTCAGCAATGAGCAGTTCTTC,CASSRSELSNEQFF
TRBJ1-2,TRBV25-1,-,-,TGTGCCAGCAGTGGGGAGGGACACCAGCTTAACTATGGCTACACCTTC,CASSGEGHQLNYGYTF
TRBJ2-5,TRBV28,-,TRBD1,TGTGCCAGCAGGACAGGGGGCCAAGAGACCCAGTACTTC,CASRTGGQETQYF
TRBJ1-2,TRBV3-1/TRBV3-2,few,-,TGTGCCAGCAGCCAAGGCCTTCCTACGGAGGACTATGGCTACACCTTC,CASSQGLPTEDYGYTF
TRBJ1-2,TRBV6-2/TRBV6-3,-,TRBD1,TGTGCCAGCAGTCGCGGGGGACAGGGAGACGGCTACACCTTC,CASSRGGQGDGYTF
TRBJ2-7,TRBV2,-,TRBD2,TGTGCCAGCCAGCAATTTAGCGGGGGAAGCTCCTACGAGCAGTACTTC,CASQQFSGGSSYEQYF
TRBJ2-3,TRBV27,-,-,TGTGCCAGCGGAGAGACGAGAGCAGATACGCAGTATTTT,CASGETRADTQYF
TRBJ1-5,TRBV7-9,-,-,TGTGCCAGCAGCCTGACAGGTTGGCAGCCCCAGCATTTT,CASSLTGWQPQHF
TRBJ1-2,TRBV25-1,once,-,TGTGCCAGGTACAGTGACTATGGCTACACCTTC,CARYSDYGYTF
TRBJ2-1,TRBV5-5,-,TRBD1,TGTGCCAGCAGACCCCATGAAGGGACAGGGTCCGACAATGAGCAGTTCTTC,CASRPHEGTGSDNEQFF
TRBJ2-1,TRBV9,-,TRBD1,TGTGCCAGCGGGACAGGTCTATACAATGAGCAGTTCTTC,CASGTGLYNEQFF
TRBJ1-1,TRBV28,-,-,TGTGCCAGCAGTTTAAGCCTCGGTCGGAACACTGAAGCTTTCTTT,CASSLSLGRNTEAFF
TRBJ1-6,TRBV19,-,-,TGTGCCAGTCAAAGCCGCCAGGGGTCCGATAATTCACCCCTCCACTTT,CASQSRQGSDNSPLHF
TRBJ1-1,TRBV3-1/TRBV3-2,-,-,TGTGCCAGCAGCCAAGAATTTTGGGGGCGATTAACTGAAGCTTTCTTT,CASSQEFWGRLTEAFF
TRBJ1-2,TRBV19,-,-,TGTGCCAGTAACTTCGGTCTCGGCTACACCTTC,CASNFGLGYTF
TRBJ1-5,TRBV6-7,-,TRBD1,TGTGCCAGCAGTTGGCCCATAGACAGGGCCCAGCCCCAGCATTTT,CASSWPIDRAQPQHF
TRBJ1-1,TRBV19,-,TRBD1,TGTGCCAGTACGCGGGACAGGTGGGCGAACACTGAAGCTTTCTTT,CASTRDRWANTEAFF
TRBJ2-3,TRBV7-9,-,TRBD1,TGTGCCAGCAGCTTGGAAGGGGGCTGGGATACGCAGTATTTT,CASSLEGGWDTQYF
TRBJ1-1,TRBV7-2,-,-,TGTGCCAGCAGCTTGTCCGCATCGGGGAACACTGAAGCTTTCTTT,CASSLSASGNTEAFF
TRBJ1-1,TRBV4-1,-,-,TGCGCCAGCAGCCAACCGACAGGTCGGAACACTGAAGCTTTCTTT,CASSQPTGRNTEAFF
TRBJ2-3,TRBV11-2,-,TRBD2,TGTGCCAGCAGCTTTATAGCGGGGAGCACAGATACGCAGTATTTT,CASSFIAGSTDTQYF
TRBJ2-5,TRBV7-9,once,-,TGTGCCAGCAGCTCAGGGTATTTAGAGACCCAGTACTTC,CASSSGYLETQYF
TRBJ2-7,TRBV9,-,-,TGTGCCAGCAGCGAGGGGGGGGAGTCCTACGAGCAGTACTTC,CASSEGGESYEQYF